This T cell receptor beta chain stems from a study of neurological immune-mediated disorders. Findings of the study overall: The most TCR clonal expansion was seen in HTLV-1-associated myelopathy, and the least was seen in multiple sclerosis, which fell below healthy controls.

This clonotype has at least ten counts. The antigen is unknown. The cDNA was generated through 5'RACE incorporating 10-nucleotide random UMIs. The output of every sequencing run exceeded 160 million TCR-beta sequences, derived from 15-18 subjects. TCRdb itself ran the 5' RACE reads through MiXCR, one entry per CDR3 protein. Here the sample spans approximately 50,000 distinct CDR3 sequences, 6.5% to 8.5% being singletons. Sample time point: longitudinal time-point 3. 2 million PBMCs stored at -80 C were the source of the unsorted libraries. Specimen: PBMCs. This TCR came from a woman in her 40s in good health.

CDR3 nucleotide sequence: TGCGCCAGCAGCCCGAGGGGGGATAGCAATCAGCCCCAGCATTTT. Protein sequence: CASSPRGDSNQPQHF. The rearrangement joins TRBV5-1 to TRBJ1-5, with D possibly being TRBD1 (6 bases). This CDR3 comprises 15 residues. Looked up from germline, CDR1 is SGHRS and CDR2 is YFSETQ. The V end lost 4 bases, the J end lost 0 bases, and 11 bases lay between the germline ends.